Below, 30 T cell receptor beta chains from the same sample are listed, as sequenced in a study of shared clonotypes between healthy human individuals. Repertoires were generated with immunoSEQ multiplex PCR, while TCRdb's copy carries only in-frame clones and drops some. In the table there are some 2 million clones, approximately 94% of which are singletons. CD45RO-negative, CCR7-selected cells formed the naive CD8 fraction, which excluded terminally differentiated effector memory CD45RA+ cells. The sample consisted of naive CD8+ T cells sorted from blood. All receptors come from a young man in good health.

The chain recombines TRBV5-1 with TRBJ2-7; maybe TRBD1 (5 bases). CDR1 and CDR2 from the germline V gene are SGHRS and YFSETQ. The CDR3 runs 15 residues. Trimming took off 0 bases at V and 4 bases at J, with 14 bases between the two ends. CDR3 loop: CASSLGSQGGYEQYF. The CDR3, as DNA: TGCGCCAGCAGCTTGGGTAGTCAGGGTGGATACGAGCAGTACTTC.

The chain joins TRBV6-6 to TRBJ1-1, with D possibly being TRBD1 (5 bases). The CDR3 runs 15 residues. Between the trimmed V and J ends, which lost 6 bases and 5 bases, there was a span of 19 bases. Germline V CDR1 and CDR2: MNHNY, SVGAGI (reference sequence). The CDR3 sequence is CASSMTESRSTEAFF. The CDR3 nucleotides are TGTGCCAGCAGCATGACAGAGAGCCGATCAACTGAAGCTTTCTTT.

The sample holds one count of this clone. Here the CDR3 reads CATSRDDGTVGYTF. The CDR3 coding sequence is TGTGCCACCAGCAGAGATGACGGGACAGTTGGATACACCTTC. The chain has TRBV15 and TRBJ1-2; 7 nucleotides line up with TRBD1. The germline gives CDR1 LNHNV, CDR2 YYDKDF (reference sequence). The V segment lost 0 bases and the J segment 11 bases; nucleotides outside the gene matches: 9. The CDR3 runs to 14 residues.

The chain uses TRBV9 and TRBJ2-5, with TRBD1 identical over 9 bases. Germline-derived CDR1 and CDR2 are SGDLS and YYNGEE. The V gene end was trimmed by 3 bases and the J gene end by 3 bases; junction bases not matched to a gene: 6. The CDR3 consists of 15 residues. DNA for the CDR3: TGTGCCAGCAGCGAGGAGGGGACAGGGAAAGAGACCCAGTACTTC. Translation gives CASSEEGTGKETQYF.

V usage is TRBV2 and J usage is TRBJ2-5, with D unclear. The CDR3 totals 13 residues. The V gene lost 6 bases and the J gene lost 1 base, with 9 bases spanning the gap. From germline, CDR1 is SNHLY and CDR2 FYNNEI. The CDR3 sequence: CASRLHIQETQYF. CDR3 coding DNA: TGTGCCAGCAGGTTACATATCCAAGAGACCCAGTACTTC.

The chain employs TRBV4-1 and TRBJ1-5; a weak D match, TRBD1 (5 bases). The CDR3 sequence is 14 residues long. CDR1 and CDR2 (germline): MGHRA, YSYEKL. V lost 1 base, J lost 5 bases, and 9 bases lay in between. The CDR3 coding sequence is TGCGCCAGCAGCCAAGTGACAGCGGATCAGCCCCAGCATTTT. Translating gives CASSQVTADQPQHF.

The rearrangement uses TRBV27 and TRBJ1-1; D is uncertain. The V and J ends lost 6 bases and 7 bases respectively, with 21 bases between them. Germline lookup yields CDR1 MNHEY and CDR2 SMNVEV (reference sequence). This CDR3 has 15 amino acids. CDR3 in DNA: TGTGCCAGCAGCCTGAGTTATACCGCAGGAAGTGAAGCTTTCTTT. Encoded protein: CASSLSYTAGSEAFF.

Points on this clone: The same CDR3 is also encoded by other DNA sequences in this sample. This sequence joins TRBV6-6 and TRBJ2-1; D unclear. V was shortened by 2 bases and J by 7 bases, with 9 bases between the two germline ends. CDR1 MNHNY and CDR2 SVGAGI come from the germline V gene (reference sequence). This CDR3 spans 13 amino acids. The CDR3 bases are TGTGCCAGCAGTTACAGCAACGGTAATGAGCAGTTCTTC. Protein sequence: CASSYSNGNEQFF.

J is TRBJ2-1 and V is TRBV4-1, with 12 bases that match TRBD2. V was clipped by 2 bases and J by 8 bases; unmatched bases: 4. Per germline, CDR1 MGHRA and CDR2 YSYEKL. The CDR3 has 15 residues. The CDR3 reads CASSQRLAGADEQFF. CDR3 DNA: TGCGCCAGCAGCCAACGACTAGCGGGAGCGGATGAGCAGTTCTTC.

This clone was seen only once. The chain combines TRBV28 with TRBJ1-1; TRBD1 aligns across 7 bases. Per germline, CDR1 MDHEN and CDR2 SYDVKM. The CDR3 has 13 residues. After removal of 7 bases from V and 5 bases from J, the junction contained 7 bases not matched to a gene. The CDR3 DNA reads TGTGCCAGCAACCCAGGGGGACAGACTGAAGCTTTCTTT. Translation gives CASNPGGQTEAFF.

This chain connects TRBV10-1 to TRBJ2-7, with 7 bases lining up with TRBD1. V lost 2 bases to trimming and J lost 5 bases; unmatched junction nucleotides: 6. The CDR3 loop spans 14 amino acids. Germline CDR1 is WNHNN and CDR2 is SYGVQD (reference sequence). The CDR3 region has the DNA TGCGCCAGCAGTGAGACAGGGGACATGGACGAGCAGTACTTC. It specifies CASSETGDMDEQYF.

The rearrangement joins TRBV9 to TRBJ2-7; TRBD1 matches 7 bases. The junction had 9 bases not matched to a gene; V was cut back by 5 bases and J by 4 bases. The CDR3 covers 14 residues. Germline CDR1 SGDLS, CDR2 YYNGEE. The CDR3 nucleotides are TGTGCCAGCAGTTCCGGGACAGAGCCTTACGAGCAGTACTTC. Translation: CASSSGTEPYEQYF.

The gene calls are TRBV5-8 and TRBJ2-7, with 7 positions matching TRBD2. Germline trimming cut 4 bases from V and 4 bases from J; bases unmatched to any gene: 8. From germline, CDR1 is SGHTS and CDR2 YDEGEE. This CDR3 contains 14 residues. The CDR3 loop is CASSPTSEPYEQYF. Here the CDR3 DNA reads TGTGCCAGCAGCCCTACTAGCGAGCCATACGAGCAGTACTTC. Drawing the rest from reference TRBV5-8 and TRBJ2-7, the complete variable domain is EAGVTQSPTHLIKTRGQQATLRCSPISGHTSVYWYQQALGLGLQFLLWYDEGEERNRGNFPPRFSGRQFPNYSSELNVNALELEDSALYLCASSPTSEPYEQYFGPGTRLTVT.

About this clone itself: The same CDR3 is also encoded by other DNA sequences in this sample. The chain employs TRBV27 and TRBJ2-1, with D perhaps matching TRBD2 (6 bases). The V end lost 8 bases, the J end lost 4 bases, and 15 bases lay between the germline ends. CDR1 and CDR2 (germline): MNHEY, SMNVEV (reference sequence). This CDR3 has 14 amino acids. The CDR3 DNA reads TGTGCCAGCGGATTAGCCGGGGGATACAATGAGCAGTTCTTC. It is translated as CASGLAGGYNEQFF.

This chain's CDR3 is CASSNRVYNEQFF. The DNA for the CDR3 is TGTGCCAGCAGCAACAGGGTCTACAATGAGCAGTTCTTC. V is TRBV6-5 and J is TRBJ2-1; D perhaps matches TRBD1 (6 bases). The CDR3 loop spans 13 amino acids. Trimming stripped 6 bases from V and 3 bases from J, with 9 bases between. Germline-derived CDR1 and CDR2 are MNHEY and SVGAGI.

In the case of this clone: Within the sample, other DNA sequences also encode this same CDR3. The rearrangement uses TRBV6-5 and TRBJ2-7, with a weak D call TRBD2 (6 bases). Trimming left V 5 bases short and J 1 base short, with 12 bases between. CDR1 and CDR2 (germline): MNHEY, SVGAGI. The CDR3 totals 14 residues. The CDR3 protein is CASSPLAGSYEQYF. Written as DNA, the CDR3 is TGTGCCAGCAGTCCCCTTGCGGGATCCTACGAGCAGTACTTC.

The V gene is TRBV2, the J gene TRBJ2-1; 11 bases are shared with TRBD2. Germline V lookup: CDR1 SNHLY, CDR2 FYNNEI. The CDR3 loop spans 16 amino acids. The V and J ends lost 3 bases and 5 bases, in that order; junction bases with no gene match: 6. CDR3 sequence reads: CASSEELAGANNEQFF. In DNA, the CDR3 is TGTGCCAGCAGTGAGGAACTAGCGGGAGCTAACAATGAGCAGTTCTTC.

The chain uses TRBV6-5 and TRBJ2-5; TRBD2 aligns across 7 bases. Losses at the gene ends were 2 bases for V and 9 bases for J; bases not matched to a gene: 0. The CDR3 extends over 11 amino acids. Germline CDR1 MNHEY, CDR2 SVGAGI. CDR3 residues: CASSYGGAQYF. CDR3 DNA: TGTGCCAGCAGTTACGGGGGGGCCCAGTACTTC.

The gene calls are TRBV28 and TRBJ2-2; 7 bases are a match to TRBD1. Trimming cost V 7 bases and J 1 base; bases outside gene matches: 12. There are 17 residues in the CDR3. CDR1 MDHEN and CDR2 SYDVKM come from the germline V gene. CDR3: CASTPAPGTVNTGELFF. The CDR3 DNA sequence: TGTGCCAGCACCCCCGCTCCGGGGACAGTGAACACCGGGGAGCTGTTTTTT.

This chain connects TRBV29-1 to TRBJ2-7, with 9 bases matching TRBD2. This CDR3 is 13 amino acids long. Germline lookup yields CDR1 SQVTM and CDR2 ANQGSEA. Trimming cost V 1 base and J 5 bases; bases outside gene matches: 3. In DNA form, the CDR3 reads TGCAGCGTTGAAGCTAGCGGGATTAACGAGCAGTACTTC. Protein product: CSVEASGINEQYF.

The chain recombines TRBV5-8 with TRBJ2-7; D uncertain. The CDR3 runs 12 residues. Per the germline V gene, CDR1 is SGHTS and CDR2 is YDEGEE. Trimming removed 0 bases at V and 6 bases at J, with 7 bases between. The CDR3 spells CASSLDSSEQYF. CDR3 sequence (DNA): TGTGCCAGCAGCTTGGACTCGAGCGAGCAGTACTTC.

The chain employs TRBV30 and TRBJ1-1; 8 positions agree with TRBD1. Trimming took 3 bases from V and 6 from J; bases not matched to a gene: 3. Germline loops: CDR1 GTSNPN, CDR2 SVGIG (reference sequence). This CDR3 comprises 12 residues. This CDR3 reads CAWSLQGAEAFF. As DNA, the CDR3 is TGTGCCTGGAGCTTACAGGGGGCTGAAGCTTTCTTT.

This chain's CDR3 is CASSQTGPFYNSPLHF. The CDR3 region has the DNA TGCGCCAGCAGTCAGACAGGACCCTTTTATAATTCACCCCTCCACTTT. The gene calls are TRBV5-1 and TRBJ1-6; tentative D call: TRBD1 (6 bases). Deletions cut 5 bases from V and 4 bases from J, with 16 bases between. The CDR3 is 16 amino acids. The germline CDR1 and CDR2 sequences are SGHRS and YFSETQ.

This chain joins TRBV5-8 and TRBJ2-7, with 8 bases aligning to TRBD1. Losses at the gene ends were 4 bases for V and 1 base for J; bases not matched to a gene: 4. This CDR3 spans 14 amino acids. The germline CDR1 and CDR2 sequences are SGHTS and YDEGEE. The CDR3 DNA reads as TGTGCCAGCAGCCCAGGGGGCCCGTCCTACGAGCAGTACTTC. It codes for CASSPGGPSYEQYF.

Of note for this clone: In the same sample, other DNA sequences code for this CDR3. V usage is TRBV10-3 and J usage is TRBJ2-7; D ambiguous. Trimming shortened V by 3 bases and J by 3 bases, and 12 bases separated the two germline ends. Germline loops: CDR1 ENHRY, CDR2 SYGVKD. The CDR3 is 14 amino acids. CDR3 in amino acids: CAISESTSDYEQYF. CDR3 nucleotides: TGTGCCATCAGTGAATCGACTTCGGACTACGAGCAGTACTTC.

The chain combines TRBV6-1 with TRBJ2-3; no clear D. The V end lost 1 base, the J end lost 0 bases, and 8 bases lay between the germline ends. The CDR3 totals 15 residues. The germline CDR1 and CDR2 sequences are MNHNS and SASEGT. CDR3 residues: CASSEGQLSTDTQYF. DNA for the CDR3: TGTGCCAGCAGTGAAGGCCAGTTGAGCACAGATACGCAGTATTTT.

This chain uses TRBV7-9 with TRBJ2-1; 10 nucleotides match TRBD2. The V gene's germline CDR1 is SEHNR and CDR2 FQNEAQ (reference sequence). V trimming: 2 bases; J trimming: 6 bases; junction bases outside the gene matches: 13. CDR3 size: 18 residues. CDR3 protein: CASSLLKGLAGVFNEQFF. In DNA, the CDR3 is TGTGCCAGCAGCTTACTTAAGGGCCTAGCGGGAGTATTCAATGAGCAGTTCTTC.

This chain joins TRBV30 and TRBJ2-5; 8 bases are a match to TRBD1. The CDR3 is 12 amino acids. V shed 5 bases and J 5 bases; nucleotides not matched to a gene: 4. CDR1 and CDR2 (germline): GTSNPN, SVGIG (reference sequence). As DNA, the CDR3 is TGTGCCTGGTCAGGGGGCCCGGAGACCCAGTACTTC. Amino acids: CAWSGGPETQYF.

Notes on this clone: Other DNA sequences in the sample encode the same CDR3. The rearrangement links TRBV5-6 to TRBJ2-5, with no clear D. The CDR3 runs to 12 residues. Trimming took off 1 base at V and 5 bases at J, with 6 bases between the two ends. Per the germline V gene, CDR1 is SGHDT and CDR2 is YYEEEE. In DNA, the CDR3 is TGTGCCAGCAGCTTGTCAGAGGAGACCCAGTACTTC. This sequence encodes CASSLSEETQYF.

V gene TRBV7-9 combines with J gene TRBJ2-5; no clear D. This CDR3 contains 12 residues. Germline V CDR1 and CDR2: SEHNR, FQNEAQ (reference sequence). Between the trimmed V and J ends, which lost 5 bases and 5 bases, there was a span of 9 bases. Here the CDR3 reads CASSDESETQYF. The CDR3 bases are TGTGCCAGCAGCGATGAATCCGAGACCCAGTACTTC.